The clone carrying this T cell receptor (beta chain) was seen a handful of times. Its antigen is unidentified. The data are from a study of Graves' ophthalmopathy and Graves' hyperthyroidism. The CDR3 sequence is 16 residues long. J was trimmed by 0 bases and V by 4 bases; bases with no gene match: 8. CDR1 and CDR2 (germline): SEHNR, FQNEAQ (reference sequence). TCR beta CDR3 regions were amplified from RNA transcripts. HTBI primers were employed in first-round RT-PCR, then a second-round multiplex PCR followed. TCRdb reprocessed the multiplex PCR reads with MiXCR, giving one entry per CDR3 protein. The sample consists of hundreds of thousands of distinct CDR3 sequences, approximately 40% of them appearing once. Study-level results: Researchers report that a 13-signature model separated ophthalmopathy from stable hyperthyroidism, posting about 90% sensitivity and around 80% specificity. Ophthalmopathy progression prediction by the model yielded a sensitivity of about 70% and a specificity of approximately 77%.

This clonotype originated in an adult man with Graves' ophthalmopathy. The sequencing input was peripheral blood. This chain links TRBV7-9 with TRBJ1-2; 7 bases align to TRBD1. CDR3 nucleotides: TGTGCCAGCAGCTCCCGGGACAGCCGACCTAACTATGGCTACACCTTC. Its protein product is CASSSRDSRPNYGYTF. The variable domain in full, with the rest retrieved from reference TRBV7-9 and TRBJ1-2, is DTGVSQNPRHKITKRGQNVTFRCDPISEHNRLYWYRQTLGQGPEFLTYFQNEAQLEKSRLLSDRFSAERPKGSFSTLEIQRTEQGDSAMYLCASSSRDSRPNYGYTFGSGTRLTVV.